The 30 T cell receptor beta chains in this list originate from one sample, sequenced in a study of blood T cell repertoires in COVID-19 (dated by TCRdb to 2019 to 2021). The library was produced with the immunoSEQ multiplex PCR assay. TCRdb obtained this table from immuneACCESS and retained in-frame rearrangements with V and J assigned. These tables miss some clones; where compared with another copy, unresolved V genes account for less than half of the shortfall, and the remainder is unexplained. Within this sample are some 230,000 clones, with around 82% of them counted one time only. 3% of the sample belongs to the ten largest clones. The material sequenced was peripheral blood. The receptors come from a woman aged 25 to 39 who had recovered from COVID-19.

V and J are TRBV3-1 (or the pseudogene TRBV3-2) and TRBJ1-2; D gene unclear. V was clipped by 1 base and J by 6 bases, with 9 bases between them. The CDR3 is made up of 13 amino acids. Looked up from germline, CDR1 is LGHDT and CDR2 is YNNKEL (reference sequence). The CDR3 loop is CASSQANPNGYTF. Here the CDR3 DNA reads TGTGCCAGCAGCCAAGCCAATCCTAATGGCTACACCTTC.

This chain joins TRBV28 and TRBJ1-2; 7 bases map to TRBD1. The CDR3 extends over 14 amino acids. Looked up from germline, CDR1 is MDHEN and CDR2 is SYDVKM. Trimming at V came to 3 bases and at J to 4 bases, leaving 5 bases not matched to a gene. The chain's CDR3 is CASSLLRDSYGYTF. The CDR3 bases are TGTGCCAGCAGTTTGCTCCGGGACAGCTATGGCTACACCTTC.

The chain has TRBV9 and TRBJ2-1; a weak D match, TRBD2 (5 bases). CDR3 length: 16 residues. CDR1 is SGDLS and CDR2 is YYNGEE in the germline V gene. Trimming pared 4 bases from V and 0 bases from J, leaving 14 bases between. CDR3 in DNA: TGTGCCAGCAGCCCGGGGTCCTCGAGCTCCTACAATGAGCAGTTCTTC. Residues: CASSPGSSSSYNEQFF.

V and J are TRBV5-1 and TRBJ2-1; 10 bases match TRBD1. This CDR3 comprises 14 residues. V lost 7 bases, J lost 2 bases, and 3 bases stayed unmatched. Germline V CDR1 and CDR2: SGHRS, YFSETQ. The CDR3 is CASAGQGAYNEQFF. The CDR3 DNA is TGCGCCAGCGCAGGACAGGGGGCCTACAATGAGCAGTTCTTC.

The CDR3 nucleotides are TGTGCCAGCAGTTTACCCTCCCCCGGGCGGGAGACCAGAGGAAAGACCCAGTACTTC. Residues: CASSLPSPGRETRGKTQYF. V and J are TRBV28 and TRBJ2-5, with 7 positions matching TRBD2. The V gene's germline CDR1 is MDHEN and CDR2 SYDVKM. This CDR3 comprises 19 residues. V lost 2 bases, J lost 6 bases, and 21 bases stayed unmatched.

This clone has only one observation. The chain uses TRBV21-1 and TRBJ2-5; the tabulated D call, TRBD2, remains unverified against the DNA. TRBV21-1 is termed a pseudogene. CDR3 length equals 20 residues. The CDR3 spells CASSKTCWCGEETYQETQYF. Written as DNA, the CDR3 is TGTGCCAGCAGCAAAACATGCTGGTGTGGGGAGGAAACCTACCAAGAGACCCAGTACTTC.

This chain uses TRBV5-1 with TRBJ1-2; D is ambiguous. The ends were cut back, 1 base at V and 3 bases at J, with 10 bases in the middle. Germline V CDR1 and CDR2: SGHRS, YFSETQ. The CDR3 runs to 14 residues. In DNA form, the CDR3 reads TGCGCCAGCAGCTTGTACAGAAGAGACTATGGCTACACCTTC. It yields the protein CASSLYRRDYGYTF.

CDR3 sequence: CASNTPGGQGRPGANVLTF. CDR3 DNA sequence: TGTGCCAGCAACACACCAGGAGGACAGGGGAGGCCTGGGGCCAACGTCCTGACTTTC. The chain joins TRBV28 to TRBJ2-6; 9 nucleotides match TRBD1. This CDR3 has 19 residues. V shed 7 bases, J shed 2 bases, and the junction held 15 bases outside the gene matches. Germline values: CDR1 MDHEN, CDR2 SYDVKM.

The CDR3 is CASSLGSVEQYF. DNA for the CDR3: TGCGCCAGCAGCTTGGGGTCAGTCGAGCAGTACTTC. The chain uses TRBV5-1 and TRBJ2-7; D remains ambiguous. V gave up 0 bases and J gave up 6 bases, with 7 bases separating them. CDR3 length: 12 amino acids. Germline V gene data show CDR1 as SGHRS and CDR2 as YFSETQ.

This chain connects TRBV5-6 to TRBJ2-7, with a tentative D call TRBD2 (6 bases). The CDR3 is 14 amino acids. Germline V gives CDR1 SGHDT, CDR2 YYEEEE. V was cut by 2 bases and J by 2 bases, with 11 bases left in between. CDR3 protein: CASSFGGMPYEQYF. CDR3 DNA sequence: TGTGCCAGCAGCTTCGGCGGGATGCCCTACGAGCAGTACTTC.

The DNA of the CDR3 is TGTGCCAGCAGAAGGGAGCCAGGAAATAATTCACCCCTCCACTTT. Its translation: CASRREPGNNSPLHF. V gene TRBV27 combines with J gene TRBJ1-6; no clear D gene. V was clipped by 6 bases and J by 5 bases, with 14 bases between them. Germline CDR1 MNHEY, CDR2 SMNVEV (reference sequence). The CDR3 is 15 amino acids.

In DNA form, the CDR3 reads TGTGCCAGCAGTTTCCGGACTAGCGGGAGCCATGAGCAGTTCTTC. Its translation: CASSFRTSGSHEQFF. The chain combines TRBV27 with TRBJ2-1; TRBD2 matches at 13 bases. Germline V gives CDR1 MNHEY, CDR2 SMNVEV (reference sequence). The CDR3 totals 15 residues. V gave up 3 bases and J gave up 8 bases; unmatched junction bases: 4.

This chain connects TRBV28 to TRBJ1-2, with D maybe TRBD1 (6 bases). Trimming cost V 10 bases and J 4 bases, with 19 bases left between them. Germline CDR1 is MDHEN and CDR2 is SYDVKM. CDR3 length: 14 residues. Written as DNA, the CDR3 is TGTGCCACCAAGAAAAGACAGGCCGCCTATGGCTACACCTTC. Protein product: CATKKRQAAYGYTF.

This clone came up once. The rearrangement uses TRBV3-1 (or the pseudogene TRBV3-2) and TRBJ1-3; 9 positions match TRBD1. The length of the CDR3 is 15 residues. CDR1 LGHDT and CDR2 YNNKEL come from the germline V gene (reference sequence). Germline trimming cut 4 bases from V and 4 bases from J; bases unmatched to any gene: 5. The CDR3 region has the DNA TGTGCCAGCAGCCTAGGACAGGGGCCGGGAAACACCATATATTTT. Its translation: CASSLGQGPGNTIYF.

Details on this clone: Within the sample, other DNA sequences also encode this same CDR3. The chain combines TRBV28 with TRBJ2-7, with TRBD2 as a possible D gene (6 bases). Trimming stripped 5 bases from V and 7 bases from J, with 9 bases between. The germline V gene encodes CDR1 MDHEN and CDR2 SYDVKM. The CDR3 runs 11 residues. CDR3 amino acids: CASSLSGEQYF. In DNA, the CDR3 is TGTGCCAGCAGTCTCAGCGGGGAGCAGTACTTC. Variable domain in full (rest from reference TRBV28 and TRBJ2-7): DVKVTQSSRYLVKRTGEKVFLECVQDMDHENMFWYRQDPGLGLRLIYFSYDVKMKEKGDIPEGYSVSREKKERFSLILESASTNQTSMYLCASSLSGEQYFGPGTRLTVT.

The genes are TRBV5-4 and TRBJ1-4, with D possibly TRBD1 on 5 matching bases. V was clipped by 4 bases and J by 2 bases, with 12 bases between them. CDR1 is SGHNT, CDR2 YYREEE, per germline (reference sequence). CDR3 length: 15 amino acids. The CDR3 sequence is CASSQGSGTNEKLFF. DNA for the CDR3: TGTGCCAGCAGCCAGGGATCAGGCACTAATGAAAAACTGTTTTTT.

The chain links TRBV10-1 to TRBJ2-5; D perhaps matches TRBD2 (6 bases). V was pared by 5 bases and J by 5 bases, with 12 bases between. The CDR3 loop spans 13 amino acids. Germline V gene lookup returns CDR1 WNHNN and CDR2 SYGVQD (reference sequence). CDR3 nucleotide sequence: TGCGCCAGCAGTACGAGTGGAGGGGAGACCCAGTACTTC. Translation gives CASSTSGGETQYF.

The chain links TRBV5-1 to TRBJ2-7, with 9 bases lining up with TRBD1. The ends lost 4 bases at V and 3 bases at J; junction bases unmatched: 14. CDR3 length equals 17 residues. CDR1 and CDR2 from the germline V gene are SGHRS and YFSETQ. CDR3 DNA sequence: TGCGCCAGCAGCGGCGAATCGGGGACAGGGACCTTCTACGAGCAGTACTTC. It translates to CASSGESGTGTFYEQYF. Combining the CDR3 with reference TRBV5-1 and TRBJ2-7 gives the whole variable domain KAGVTQTPRYLIKTRGQQVTLSCSPISGHRSVSWYQQTPGQGLQFLFEYFSETQRNKGNFPGRFSGRQFSNSRSEMNVSTLELGDSALYLCASSGESGTGTFYEQYFGPGTRLTVT.

The chain is built from TRBV15 and TRBJ2-5, with 10 positions matching TRBD2. CDR1 is LNHNV and CDR2 is YYDKDF in the germline V gene (reference sequence). The ends lost 6 bases at V and 1 base at J; junction bases unmatched: 8. CDR3 length equals 16 residues. CDR3 residues: CATRAGLAEPQETQYF. CDR3 sequence (DNA): TGTGCCACCAGAGCTGGACTAGCGGAGCCCCAAGAGACCCAGTACTTC.

The V gene is TRBV6-1, the J gene TRBJ1-1; D perhaps matches TRBD1 (6 bases). The V end lost 4 bases, the J end lost 3 bases, and 18 bases lay between the germline ends. The CDR3 sequence is 16 residues long. Germline assignment: CDR1 MNHNS and CDR2 SASEGT. The CDR3 nucleotides read TGTGCCAGCAGTGTTCTTCGCGGGGGGGCGGACACTGAAGCTTTCTTT. Encoded protein: CASSVLRGGADTEAFF.

This clone appeared a few times. The chain links TRBV12-3 or TRBV12-4 to TRBJ1-1; D remains ambiguous. Trimming cost V 6 bases and J 4 bases, with 12 bases left between them. The CDR3 totals 13 residues. The chain's CDR3 is CASSLTRSTEAFF. The CDR3, as DNA: TGTGCCAGCAGCCTAACACGGAGCACTGAAGCTTTCTTT.

The CDR3 here is CASSLVLAGGYEQFF. CDR3 nucleotide sequence: TGTGCCAGCAGTTTAGTTTTAGCGGGAGGCTATGAGCAGTTCTTC. This chain links TRBV28 with TRBJ2-1, with TRBD2 matching 10 bases. CDR3 length: 15 amino acids. Germline assignment: CDR1 MDHEN and CDR2 SYDVKM. Losses at the gene ends were 2 bases for V and 8 bases for J; bases not matched to a gene: 6.

The chain recombines TRBV28 with TRBJ1-3, with D possibly being TRBD1 (5 bases). Germline CDR1 reads MDHEN; CDR2 reads SYDVKM. The CDR3 contains 16 residues. Trimming removed 6 bases at V and 1 base at J, with 16 bases between. CDR3: CASSRPGVGSGNTIYF. Here the CDR3 DNA reads TGTGCCAGCAGCCGGCCGGGGGTGGGTTCTGGAAACACCATATATTTT.

This chain uses TRBV30 with TRBJ2-1; TRBD2 agrees at 10 bases. The ends lost 2 bases at V and 2 bases at J; junction bases unmatched: 6. Germline V gene lookup returns CDR1 GTSNPN and CDR2 SVGIG (reference sequence). The CDR3 has 16 residues. CDR3 DNA sequence: TGTGCCTGGAGTTCCGGGACTAGCGTTGCCTACAATGAGCAGTTCTTC. Translation: CAWSSGTSVAYNEQFF.

The chain is built from TRBV28 and TRBJ2-3; unclear D gene. V lost 5 bases and J lost 7, with 7 bases in between. CDR1 MDHEN and CDR2 SYDVKM come from the germline V gene. The CDR3 runs 11 residues. The CDR3 DNA follows: TGTGCCAGCAGTATTATTAATACGCAGTATTTT. Protein sequence: CASSIINTQYF.

The chain uses TRBV7-9 and TRBJ1-4; D not certain. V was clipped by 3 bases and J by 7 bases, with 12 bases between them. Germline CDR1 SEHNR, CDR2 FQNEAQ (reference sequence). This CDR3 contains 14 residues. The CDR3 bases are TGTGCCAGCAGCTTGTCCGGGGTCGGTGAAAAACTGTTTTTT. This gives the protein CASSLSGVGEKLFF.

The CDR3 protein is CASSTGQGGEQYF. The CDR3 DNA follows: TGCGCCAGCAGCACCGGACAGGGGGGGGAGCAGTACTTC. This chain connects TRBV5-1 to TRBJ2-7; 10 nucleotides agree with TRBD1. Trimming at V came to 4 bases and at J to 7 bases, leaving 5 bases not matched to a gene. CDR1 and CDR2 from the germline V gene are SGHRS and YFSETQ. CDR3 length: 13 amino acids.

This clone was picked up one time. The gene calls are TRBV4-2 and TRBJ2-7, with 13 bases that match TRBD2. Germline CDR1 reads LGHNA; CDR2 reads YNFKEQ. V lost 0 bases to trimming and J lost 5 bases; unmatched junction nucleotides: 19. The CDR3 is made up of 21 amino acids. CDR3 amino acids: CASSQDLETSGRIGVVHEQYF. CDR3 sequence (DNA): TGTGCCAGCAGCCAAGATCTAGAGACTAGCGGGAGGATCGGGGTTGTCCACGAGCAGTACTTC.

This sequence joins TRBV11-2 and TRBJ1-1; D unresolved. The germline V gene has CDR1 SGHAT and CDR2 FQNNGV. V was clipped by 4 bases and J by 11 bases, with 11 bases between them. This CDR3 is 11 amino acids long. In DNA form, the CDR3 reads TGTGCCAGCAGCTCAGGTCCCCGGGCTTTCTTT. It specifies CASSSGPRAFF.

The CDR3 sequence: CSASGAGSGYEQYF. CDR3 coding DNA: TGCAGTGCTAGTGGGGCGGGAAGTGGGTACGAGCAGTACTTC. The chain joins TRBV20-1 to TRBJ2-7; the D gene is possibly TRBD2 (6 bases). V was trimmed by 3 bases and J by 4 bases, leaving 16 bases between them. The CDR3 contains 14 residues. CDR1 and CDR2 (germline): DFQATT, SNEGSKA (reference sequence).